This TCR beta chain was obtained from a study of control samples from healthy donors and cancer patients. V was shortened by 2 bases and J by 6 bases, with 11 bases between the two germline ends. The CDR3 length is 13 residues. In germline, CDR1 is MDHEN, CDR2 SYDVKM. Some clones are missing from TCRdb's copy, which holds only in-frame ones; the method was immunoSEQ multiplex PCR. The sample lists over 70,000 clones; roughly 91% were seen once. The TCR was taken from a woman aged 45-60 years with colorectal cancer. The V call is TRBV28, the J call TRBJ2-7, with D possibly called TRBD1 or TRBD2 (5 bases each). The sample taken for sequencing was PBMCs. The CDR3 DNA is TGTGCCAGCAGTTTAGGGACCGCAGGCGAGCAGTACGTC. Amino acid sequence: CASSLGTAGEQYV.